This paragraph covers one T cell receptor beta chain sequence. These data are taken from a study of blood T cell repertoires in COVID-19. Looking at the study overall: The analysed material was cDNA or gDNA that came from T cells, B-cell-depleted T cells, or PBMCs.

Assay used: immunoSEQ multiplex PCR; TCRdb lists only in-frame clones, some missing. In the table there are roughly 40,000 clones, more than 90% of which are singletons. The Seattle site enrolled patients during active infection and followed them longitudinally. The TCR originated in a man aged 45-60 years with COVID-19, enrolled during active disease. Material: peripheral blood.

The CDR3 DNA is TGTGCCAGCAGCCGCGGGAGTAGCGGAGATACGCAGTATTTT. Protein sequence: CASSRGSSGDTQYF. V gene TRBV7-9 combines with J gene TRBJ2-3; 7 nucleotides line up with TRBD2. Germline CDR1 and CDR2: SEHNR and FQNEAQ (reference sequence). V shed 5 bases and J 5 bases; nucleotides not matched to a gene: 7. CDR3 length: 14 residues.